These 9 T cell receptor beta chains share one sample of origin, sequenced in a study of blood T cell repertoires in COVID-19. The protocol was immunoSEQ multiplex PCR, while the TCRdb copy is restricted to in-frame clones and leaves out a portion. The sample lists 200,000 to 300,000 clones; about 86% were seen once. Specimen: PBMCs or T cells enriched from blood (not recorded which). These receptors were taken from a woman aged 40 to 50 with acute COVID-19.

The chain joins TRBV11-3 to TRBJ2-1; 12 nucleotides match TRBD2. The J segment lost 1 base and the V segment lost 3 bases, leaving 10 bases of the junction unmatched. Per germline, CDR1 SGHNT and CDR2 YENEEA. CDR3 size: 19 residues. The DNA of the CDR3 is TGTGCCAGCAGCTTCTCCTGGACTAGCGGGAAGGGGTCCTACAATGAGCAGTTCTTC. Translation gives CASSFSWTSGKGSYNEQFF.

CDR3 protein: CASSRTGTVSYEQYF. The CDR3 DNA sequence: TGTGCCAGCAGCCGAACCGGGACTGTATCCTACGAGCAGTACTTC. J is TRBJ2-7 and V is TRBV11-1, with a tentative D call TRBD2 (6 bases). Per the germline V gene, CDR1 is SGHAT and CDR2 is FQDESV (reference sequence). The CDR3 covers 15 residues. V shed 5 bases and J shed 1 base, with 15 bases lying between them.

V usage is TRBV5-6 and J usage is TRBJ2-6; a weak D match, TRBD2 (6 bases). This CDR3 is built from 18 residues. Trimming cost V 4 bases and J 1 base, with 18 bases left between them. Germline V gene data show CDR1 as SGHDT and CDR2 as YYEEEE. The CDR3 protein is CASSDGRWGGSGANVLTF. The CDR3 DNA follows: TGTGCCAGCAGCGACGGACGGTGGGGAGGATCTGGGGCCAACGTCCTGACTTTC.

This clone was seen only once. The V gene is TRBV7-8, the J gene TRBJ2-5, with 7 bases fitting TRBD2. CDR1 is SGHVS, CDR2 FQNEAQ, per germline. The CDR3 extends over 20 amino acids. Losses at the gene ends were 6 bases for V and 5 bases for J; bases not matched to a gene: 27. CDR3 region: CASSSSASSDLPSGGETQYF. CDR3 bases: TGTGCCAGCAGTTCCTCAGCGTCTAGCGACCTACCTTCCGGGGGGGAGACCCAGTACTTC.

Here the CDR3 reads CASSLGGRNYGYTF. In DNA form, the CDR3 reads TGTGCCAGCAGCTTAGGGGGCAGAAACTATGGCTACACCTTC. V usage is TRBV11-3 and J usage is TRBJ1-2, with D possibly matching TRBD1 (5 bases). The germline gives CDR1 SGHNT, CDR2 YENEEA. The length of the CDR3 is 14 residues. V shed 1 base and J shed 2 bases, with 8 bases lying between them.

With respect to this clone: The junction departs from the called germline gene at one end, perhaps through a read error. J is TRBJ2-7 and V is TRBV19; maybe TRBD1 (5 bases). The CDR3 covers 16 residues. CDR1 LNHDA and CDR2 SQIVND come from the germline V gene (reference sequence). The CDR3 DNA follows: TGTGCCAGTAGTGTAGAGTTTTTGGACAAAGCCTACGAGCAGTACTTC. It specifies CASSVEFLDKAYEQYF.

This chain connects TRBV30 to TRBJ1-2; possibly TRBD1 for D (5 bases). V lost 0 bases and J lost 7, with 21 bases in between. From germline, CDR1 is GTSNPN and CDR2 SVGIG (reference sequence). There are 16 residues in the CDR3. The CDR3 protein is CAWSVWDPGMVFGYTF. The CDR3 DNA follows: TGTGCCTGGAGTGTATGGGATCCAGGGATGGTTTTTGGCTACACCTTC.

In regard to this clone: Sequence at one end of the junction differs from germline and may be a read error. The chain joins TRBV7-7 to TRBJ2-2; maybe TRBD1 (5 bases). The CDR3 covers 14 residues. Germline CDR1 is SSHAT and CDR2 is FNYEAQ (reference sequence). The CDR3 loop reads CASSLEPGHGELFF. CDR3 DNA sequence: TGTGCTAGCAGCTTAGAGCCAGGGCACGGGGAGCTGTTTTTT.

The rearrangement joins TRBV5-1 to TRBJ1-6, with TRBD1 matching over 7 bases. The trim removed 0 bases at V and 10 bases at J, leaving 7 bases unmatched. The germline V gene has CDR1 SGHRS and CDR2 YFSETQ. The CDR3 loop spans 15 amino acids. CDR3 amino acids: CASSLGRGVRSPLHF. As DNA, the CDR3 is TGCGCCAGCAGCTTGGGCAGGGGGGTAAGGTCACCCCTCCACTTT.